The subject of this entry is one TCR beta chain. There is no known antigen for this receptor. No base qualities exist here, and no much larger clone lies one base off it. The sample comes from a study of blood T cells in healthy people across ages (dated by TCRdb to between 2014 and 2017). Study-level background: In model experiments, template switching captured about one uniquely barcoded TCR beta cDNA molecule for every two T cells. The study measured age-related changes in TCR beta repertoire diversity using deep sequencing normalized with unique cDNA molecular identifiers. The donors were split into four age groups: young (average 16 years), middle-aged (around 37), aged (more than 60) and long-lived (more than 80). To avoid experimental bias, donors of different ages were spread randomly across the sequencing lanes. Two additional independent replicas of 1 million unique cDNA reads from the same blood draw were analyzed for two donors (one aged 18 to 29 and one aged 80 or older).

Donors were approximately 42 systemically healthy Caucasian individuals from Russia aged roughly 6 to 100 years. Ten milliliters of peripheral blood were collected from each donor into EDTA-treated Vacutainer tubes. Ficoll-Paque density-gradient centrifugation was used to isolate PBMCs, with at least 7 million per sample. Total RNA, at least 5 micrograms per sample, was extracted from PBMCs with Trizol reagent. The percentages of naive CD45RAhigh/CD27high T cells were determined by flow cytometry on a PBMC aliquot from every donor. Here is what the overall study found, with its caveats: Because profiling used bulk unsorted PBMCs, naive and antigen-experienced compartments could not be compared conclusively. Compared with the aged group, more naive CD4+ T cells, fewer expanded clones and increased TCR diversity were shown by the long-lived group, suggesting age selection. Total diversity estimates from one million sequenced T cells were considered lower bounds and underestimates. The CMV infection status of donors was not known, potentially confounding age-related changes in expanded clonotypes. As age increased, observed TCR beta diversity per million T cells dropped in a roughly linear way, and a significant reduction was already evident by age about 40. A strong correlation was found between observed TCR beta diversity and the percentage of naive T cells measured by flow cytometry.

Libraries were made using 5' RACE. The sequencer was an Illumina HiSeq 2500. A second PCR of about 7 to 12 cycles was run with a J-beta primer mix and a sample-barcoded 5' primer. A template-switch 5' adaptor carrying 12 random nucleotides introduced a unique molecular identifier onto each TCR beta cDNA molecule. Each sample yielded at least 3 million CDR3-containing paired-end reads. The Mint cDNA synthesis kit, primed by a TRBC-specific oligonucleotide, was used to synthesize first-strand cDNA from all RNA. Following uracil-DNA glycosylase treatment, a first 18-cycle PCR with universal primers M1SS and BC2_uni_R was performed on all cDNA. Under the source paper's analysis protocol: For normalization, 1 million high-quality reads, each with a distinct molecular identifier, were randomly selected from each sample. Instead of being binned into consensus sequences, reads that shared molecular identifiers were thrown out. MiTCR, set to a Q25 quality threshold and the strictest error-elimination algorithm, was used for CDR3 identification, clonotype clustering and error correction. A nonparametric unseen species model using Euler transformation provided a lower-bound estimate of total TCR beta diversity. In-frame beta chains were kept once TCRdb had trimmed the public reads at Q25 with fastp and called clones with MiXCR. CDR3 protein duplicates are merged, each entry listing the most common genes and DNA. TCRdb, rather than the study authors, made the V and J calls. In all, the sample holds 650,000 to 800,000 distinct CDR3 sequences, and about 42% of those were seen once. The ten largest clones capture roughly 18% of the sample.

The sequenced material came from blood. The TCR originated in a man aged 55 to 69 in good health.

The nucleotides read TGTGCCAGCAGCTTAAGTAGGGGGCTGGGAACTGAAGCTTTCTTT. The resulting protein is CASSLSRGLGTEAFF. The rearrangement joined TRBV11-3 to TRBJ1-1; the central 7 bases match TRBD1. The CDR3, cysteine through phenylalanine, is 15 amino acids long. The kept DNA is CDR3 alone, 45 bases in frame from the first base. V ends up 2 bases short and J 5 bases short, with an unmatched junction base count of 8. From a lookup of the germline V gene, CDR1 and CDR2 are SGHNT and YENEEA.